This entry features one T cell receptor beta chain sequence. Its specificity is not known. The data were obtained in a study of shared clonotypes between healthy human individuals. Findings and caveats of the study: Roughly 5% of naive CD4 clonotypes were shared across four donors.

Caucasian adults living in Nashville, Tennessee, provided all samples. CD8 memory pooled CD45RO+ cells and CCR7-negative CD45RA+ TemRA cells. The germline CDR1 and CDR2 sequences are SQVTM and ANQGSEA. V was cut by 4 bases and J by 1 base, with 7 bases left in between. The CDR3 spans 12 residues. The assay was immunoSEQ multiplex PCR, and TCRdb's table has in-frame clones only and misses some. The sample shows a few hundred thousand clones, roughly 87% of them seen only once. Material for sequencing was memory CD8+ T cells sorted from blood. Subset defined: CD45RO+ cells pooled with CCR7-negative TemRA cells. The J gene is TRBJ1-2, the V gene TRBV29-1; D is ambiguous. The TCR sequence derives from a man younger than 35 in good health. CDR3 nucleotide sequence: TGCAGCGTTGTCGGGAATAACTATGGCTACACCTTC. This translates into CSVVGNNYGYTF.